This T cell receptor (beta chain) was captured in a study of shared clonotypes between healthy human individuals. The V and J ends lost 4 bases and 5 bases respectively, with 8 bases between them. The CDR3 covers 13 residues. Looked up from germline, CDR1 is MDHEN and CDR2 is SYDVKM. Genomic DNA, for the unsorted samples, came from 75 million to 95 million PBMCs. Study-wide results and limits: Genetic and exposure-history diversity was limited by the few donors.

Input per replicate PCR of unsorted PBMC was about 330 ng DNA, corresponding to tens of thousands of T cell genomes. TCRdb keeps only in-frame clones here, not all; method: immunoSEQ multiplex PCR. In the table there are more than 450,000 clones, approximately 79% of which are singletons. Concerning this clone: Its antigen is not known.

The genes are TRBV28 and TRBJ2-2; D not resolved. Sequences were obtained from PBMCs. The sequence came from a woman in her thirties or forties in good health. Some clones in this sample may be carry-over from other donors' samples. Written as DNA, the CDR3 is TGTGCCAGCAGTTCCGTGGGTACCGGGGAGCTGTTTTTT. Translated: CASSSVGTGELFF.